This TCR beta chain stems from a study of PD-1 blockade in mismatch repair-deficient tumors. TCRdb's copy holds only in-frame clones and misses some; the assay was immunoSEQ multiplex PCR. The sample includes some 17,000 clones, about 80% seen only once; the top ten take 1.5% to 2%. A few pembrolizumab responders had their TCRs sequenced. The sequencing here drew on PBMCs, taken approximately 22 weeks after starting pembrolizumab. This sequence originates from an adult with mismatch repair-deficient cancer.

CDR3 sequence: CASSYGTFIDEQYF. CDR3 nucleotide sequence: TGTGCCAGCAGTTACGGGACTTTCATCGACGAGCAGTACTTC. The J gene is TRBJ2-7, the V gene TRBV13, with D possibly TRBD2 on 6 matching bases. This CDR3 has 14 residues. V was clipped by 6 bases and J by 5 bases, with 17 bases between them. CDR1 PRHDT and CDR2 FYEKMQ come from the germline V gene (reference sequence).